The clone carrying this T cell receptor beta chain occurred a few times. What it binds is not known. Per germline, CDR1 LGHNT and CDR2 FRNRAP. The junction had 4 bases not matched to a gene; V was cut back by 3 bases and J by 9 bases. CDR3 length: 13 residues. This sample was taken from a study of CD4 T cells in relation to SARS-CoV-2 and coronaviruses. Study-level background: Controls used an HIV-1 Nef peptide pool or no peptide.

Assay: immunoSEQ multiplex PCR; the TCRdb copy retains only in-frame clones and omits some. The table has roughly 31,000 clones, more than 70% seen once; the top ten hold 9% to 15%. CD4+ T cells from unexposed donors were obtained before the COVID-19 pandemic (2011-2018). CD4+ T cells were isolated from the cells after around 10 days of culture. The sequenced sample was CD4+ T cells from PBMCs, cultured in vitro. The clonotype comes from a human donor in good health. The chain couples TRBV12-5 to TRBJ2-1, with 8 bases fitting TRBD2. The CDR3 loop is CASGLNGLAEQFF. As DNA, the CDR3 is TGTGCTAGTGGTTTAAACGGACTAGCTGAGCAGTTCTTC.